This entry lists 6 T cell receptor beta chains sequenced from one sample in a study of technical replicates of blood from a few donors. Clones were read by immunoSEQ multiplex PCR, and TCRdb kept only the in-frame ones, dropping some. The table records roughly 81,000 clones, around 97% of them present only once. The sample was T cells isolated from PBMCs. Every receptor here comes from a human donor in good health.

The chain uses TRBV5-1 and TRBJ2-1, with 7 nucleotides matching TRBD2. Germline V gene data show CDR1 as SGHRS and CDR2 as YFSETQ. The CDR3 runs to 16 residues. V dropped 0 bases and J dropped 4; count of bases not matched to a gene: 7. This CDR3 reads CASSLAASGLYNEQFF. The DNA of the CDR3 is TGCGCCAGCAGCTTGGCCGCTAGCGGCCTTTACAATGAGCAGTTCTTC.

The rearrangement uses TRBV5-1 and TRBJ2-7; 11 bases align to TRBD1. The V gene end was trimmed by 6 bases and the J gene end by 5 bases; junction bases not matched to a gene: 10. Per the germline V gene, CDR1 is SGHRS and CDR2 is YFSETQ. This CDR3 contains 15 residues. This CDR3 reads CASNTNGQGADEQYF. CDR3 bases: TGCGCCAGCAACACAAACGGACAGGGGGCAGACGAGCAGTACTTC. Full variable domain (missing parts from reference TRBV5-1 and TRBJ2-7): KAGVTQTPRYLIKTRGQQVTLSCSPISGHRSVSWYQQTPGQGLQFLFEYFSETQRNKGNFPGRFSGRQFSNSRSEMNVSTLELGDSALYLCASNTNGQGADEQYFGPGTRLTVT.

The chain recombines TRBV5-1 with TRBJ1-1; D is perhaps TRBD1 (5 bases). The CDR3 loop spans 15 amino acids. Trimming cost V 4 bases and J 4 bases, with 17 bases left between them. Per germline, CDR1 SGHRS and CDR2 YFSETQ. CDR3 loop: CASSMGTVDGTEAFF. CDR3 in DNA: TGCGCCAGCAGCATGGGGACTGTAGATGGCACTGAAGCTTTCTTT.

V and J are TRBV6-1 and TRBJ1-1, with no clear D. The V end lost 8 bases, the J end lost 1 base, and 11 bases lay between the germline ends. The CDR3 totals 13 residues. CDR1 is MNHNS and CDR2 is SASEGT in the germline V gene. In DNA form, the CDR3 reads TGTGCCAGCTGGAGGGTGCGGAACACTGAAGCTTTCTTT. It yields the protein CASWRVRNTEAFF.

The chain carries TRBV13 and TRBJ2-5; D gene uncertain. Between the trimmed V and J ends, which lost 3 bases and 9 bases, there was a span of 14 bases. CDR3 size: 13 residues. Per the germline V gene, CDR1 is PRHDT and CDR2 is FYEKMQ (reference sequence). As DNA, the CDR3 is TGTGCCAGCAGCTTGAGGAGAAAAAGTGCCCAGTACTTC. Residues: CASSLRRKSAQYF.

The rearrangement uses TRBV5-1 and TRBJ2-1; 7 nucleotides align to TRBD1. Trimming at V came to 0 bases and at J to 5 bases, leaving 8 bases not matched to a gene. CDR1 SGHRS and CDR2 YFSETQ come from the germline V gene. The CDR3 loop spans 16 amino acids. The CDR3 region is CASSLARPDRNNEQFF. Written as DNA, the CDR3 is TGCGCCAGCAGCTTGGCCCGTCCGGACAGGAACAATGAGCAGTTCTTC.